This TCR beta chain was found in a study of T cells in Graves' hyperthyroidism and ophthalmopathy. General study findings and limits: Most clonotypes expanded in thyroid above 0.001 were likewise present in blood.

This clonotype showed up many times. No antigen is known for it. RNA transcripts provided the source from which TCR beta CDR3 regions were amplified. Primed by the HTBI set, a first-round RT-PCR was run on the TCR CDR3. TCRdb passed the multiplex PCR reads through MiXCR, listing each CDR3 protein once. The table includes 530,000 or so distinct CDR3 sequences, 15% to 20% detected once. Patients having uncontrolled infection, another autoimmune disease, pregnancy or lactation were not included. The diagnostic basis comprised clinical symptoms, serum thyroxine and TRAb, thyroid ultrasound and orbital computed tomography. This TCR was recovered from a woman between 18 and 30 years old with Graves' ophthalmopathy. The sequenced sample consisted of blood.

Here the CDR3 DNA reads TGTGCCACCAGTGACTTAGACACGACAGATACGCAGTATTTT. Residues: CATSDLDTTDTQYF. The chain links TRBV24-1 to TRBJ2-3; no reliable D call. CDR1 is KGHDR, CDR2 SFDVKD, per germline. V gave up 4 bases and J gave up 3 bases, with 10 bases separating them. The length of the CDR3 is 14 residues.